Presented here are 6 T cell receptor beta chains from one specimen sequenced in a study of T cell changes during pregnancy in multiple sclerosis. TCRdb keeps only in-frame clones here, not all; method: immunoSEQ multiplex PCR. The sample consists of around 92,000 clones, about 94% of them appearing once. Material: peripheral blood, obtained in the third trimester of pregnancy. These receptors came from a female donor with multiple sclerosis, enrolled in a pregnancy study.

The chain carries TRBV19 and TRBJ1-3; D may be TRBD1 (5 bases). Germline CDR1 and CDR2: LNHDA and SQIVND (reference sequence). The CDR3 is 15 residues long. Trimming pared 7 bases from V and 1 base from J, leaving 14 bases between. The CDR3 DNA reads as TGTGCCAGTACTTGGCAGGGAGGATCTGGAAACACCATATATTTT. This translates into CASTWQGGSGNTIYF.

The J gene is TRBJ1-5, the V gene TRBV28; the D is unclear. Between the trimmed V and J ends, which lost 5 bases and 6 bases, there was a span of 11 bases. The CDR3 is made up of 13 amino acids. Germline loops: CDR1 MDHEN, CDR2 SYDVKM. The CDR3 region has the DNA TGTGCCAGCAGTCTATACGGCGGTCAGCCCCAGCATTTT. Amino acid sequence: CASSLYGGQPQHF.

The V call is TRBV19, the J call TRBJ2-1, with 13 positions matching TRBD2. There are 16 residues in the CDR3. CDR1 LNHDA and CDR2 SQIVND come from the germline V gene (reference sequence). Trimming cost V 4 bases and J 8 bases; bases outside gene matches: 8. CDR3 region: CASSRGGLAGLDEQFF. CDR3 DNA sequence: TGTGCCAGTAGTAGAGGGGGACTAGCGGGATTGGATGAGCAGTTCTTC. The variable domain in full, completed from reference TRBV19 and TRBJ2-1, reads DGGITQSPKYLFRKEGQNVTLSCEQNLNHDAMYWYRQDPGQGLRLIYYSQIVNDFQKGDIAEGYSVSREKKESFPLTVTSAQKNPTAFYLCASSRGGLAGLDEQFFGPGTRLTVL.

The V gene is TRBV19, the J gene TRBJ2-3, with 14 bases identical to TRBD2. The CDR3 consists of 16 residues. Germline lookup yields CDR1 LNHDA and CDR2 SQIVND (reference sequence). V gave up 6 bases and J gave up 10 bases; unmatched junction bases: 12. The CDR3 sequence is CASSPTGGTSGSAQYF. CDR3 DNA sequence: TGTGCCAGTAGCCCCACCGGGGGGACTAGCGGGAGTGCGCAGTATTTT.

The CDR3 nucleotides are TGTGCCACTCACGGGACTAGCTCGAGCTCCTACAATGAGCAGTTCTTC. Protein: CATHGTSSSSYNEQFF. V usage is TRBV19 and J usage is TRBJ2-1; 9 nucleotides line up with TRBD2. Germline V lookup: CDR1 LNHDA, CDR2 SQIVND (reference sequence). V gave up 10 bases and J gave up 0 bases; unmatched junction bases: 10. The CDR3 has 16 residues.

The rearrangement uses TRBV2 and TRBJ1-2; 8 bases match TRBD1. The V segment lost 8 bases and the J segment 2 bases; nucleotides outside the gene matches: 4. Germline V gene sequence: CDR1 SNHLY, CDR2 FYNNEI. There are 13 residues in the CDR3. In DNA form, the CDR3 reads TGTGCCAGCGCCCGGGACAGGAACTATGGCTACACCTTC. Its translation: CASARDRNYGYTF.